These 19 T cell receptor beta chains were sequenced from one sample in a study of Ad26.COV2.S vaccination and SARS-CoV-2 variants. TCRdb's copy holds only in-frame clones and misses some; the assay was immunoSEQ multiplex PCR. The sample holds approximately 480,000 clones, around nine tenths seen once. The treatment is: around 19 received Ad26.COV2.S at low or high dose, single or two shots; five or six received placebo; per-sample allocation not given. Each sample was drawn 63 days after the first injection (of vaccine or placebo). The sequences come from peripheral blood, collected in a trial of Ad26.COV2.S vaccine versus placebo. These receptors came from a person aged 18-65 years who received the Ad26.COV2.S COVID-19 vaccine or a placebo.

The V and J genes are TRBV7-9 and TRBJ2-3, with a possible D match to TRBD2 (6 bases). This CDR3 comprises 15 residues. Per the germline V gene, CDR1 is SEHNR and CDR2 is FQNEAQ (reference sequence). The V and J ends lost 5 bases and 0 bases respectively, with 12 bases between them. Written as DNA, the CDR3 is TGTGCCAGCAGCCGGGACTTTGCTAGCACAGATACGCAGTATTTT. Protein sequence: CASSRDFASTDTQYF.

The chain couples TRBV28 to TRBJ1-4; D possibly corresponds to TRBD1 (5 bases). The CDR3 has 15 amino acids. Per the germline V gene, CDR1 is MDHEN and CDR2 is SYDVKM. Trimming pared 6 bases from V and 3 bases from J, leaving 14 bases between. Here the CDR3 reads CASSYQGFANEKLFF. The CDR3 coding sequence is TGTGCCAGCAGCTACCAGGGTTTTGCTAATGAAAAACTGTTTTTT.

As regards this clone: The germline gene is not matched at one end of the junction; a read error may be the cause. The genes are TRBV7-7 and TRBJ2-2; 7 nucleotides align to TRBD2. Germline V CDR1 and CDR2: SSHAT, FNYEAQ (reference sequence). The CDR3 is 17 amino acids. CDR3 DNA sequence: TGTGCTAGCAGCTCCTCCGCGGGCGGGGGGAACACCGGGGAGCTGTTTTTT. It specifies CASSSSAGGGNTGELFF.

The J gene is TRBJ2-3, the V gene TRBV20-1, with D perhaps matching TRBD1 (5 bases). Germline-derived CDR1 and CDR2 are DFQATT and SNEGSKA (reference sequence). V was shortened by 3 bases and J by 2 bases, with 27 bases between the two germline ends. This CDR3 has 19 amino acids. The CDR3 nucleotides are TGCAGTGCTAGTGTGGACATTGGGTTTTCCATACAAGCCACAGATACGCAGTATTTT. Its translation: CSASVDIGFSIQATDTQYF.

CDR3 in DNA: TGTGCCAGCAGCTACGGACTAGCGGGAGTAGTGTTCTTC. The encoded protein is CASSYGLAGVVFF. The V gene is TRBV9, the J gene TRBJ2-1; the match to TRBD2 covers 13 bases. V lost 4 bases to trimming and J lost 15 bases; unmatched junction nucleotides: 7. The CDR3 runs 13 residues. Germline-derived CDR1 and CDR2 are SGDLS and YYNGEE.

This sequence joins TRBV19 and TRBJ1-1; TRBD1 is a possible D gene (5 bases). Germline V gives CDR1 LNHDA, CDR2 SQIVND (reference sequence). The CDR3 is 12 amino acids. V shed 1 base and J shed 10 bases, with 10 bases lying between them. Here the CDR3 reads CASSIGGAGAFF. CDR3 sequence (DNA): TGTGCCAGTAGTATAGGGGGCGCGGGAGCTTTCTTT.

This chain uses TRBV7-2 with TRBJ2-7, with 11 bases identical to TRBD2. Germline CDR1 reads SGHTA; CDR2 reads FQGNSA. Unmatched junction bases numbered 9, after V lost 5 bases and J lost 3 bases. There are 16 residues in the CDR3. The CDR3 bases are TGTGCCAGCAGCCCCAGGGGACTAGCGGAAAACTACGAGCAGTACTTC. Amino acid sequence: CASSPRGLAENYEQYF.

This clone was observed many times. J is TRBJ1-2 and V is TRBV28, with a weak D call TRBD1 (5 bases). Germline V gene sequence: CDR1 MDHEN, CDR2 SYDVKM. The V end lost 2 bases, the J end lost 2 bases, and 9 bases lay between the germline ends. This CDR3 is 14 amino acids long. The CDR3 coding sequence is TGTGCCAGCAGTTTACTACAGGAGAACTATGGCTACACCTTC. Translating it yields CASSLLQENYGYTF.

The V call is TRBV2, the J call TRBJ1-2; D is uncertain. CDR1 and CDR2 (germline): SNHLY, FYNNEI. With 2 bases removed from V and 2 bases from J, the gap between germline ends came to 3 bases. There are 12 residues in the CDR3. The CDR3 bases are TGTGCCAGCAGTGAACAGAACTATGGCTACACCTTC. Translated: CASSEQNYGYTF.

This chain links TRBV4-2 with TRBJ2-5; TRBD2 agrees at 13 bases. Germline CDR1 is LGHNA and CDR2 is YNFKEQ. V shed 4 bases and J 7 bases; nucleotides not matched to a gene: 15. This CDR3 has 18 residues. The CDR3 sequence is CASSLEGLAGPTQPTQYF. The CDR3 DNA reads TGTGCCAGCAGCCTGGAGGGACTAGCGGGACCCACCCAGCCGACCCAGTACTTC.

The rearrangement joins TRBV3-1 (or the pseudogene TRBV3-2) to TRBJ2-7, with D unresolved. Germline CDR1 and CDR2: LGHDT and YNNKEL (reference sequence). Trimming shortened V by 1 base and J by 6 bases, and 10 bases separated the two germline ends. The CDR3 covers 13 residues. The CDR3 region has the DNA TGTGCCAGCAGCCAAGGGGGAAGTGGCGAGCAGTACTTC. Translating it yields CASSQGGSGEQYF.

The chain employs TRBV18 and TRBJ2-1, with D perhaps matching TRBD2 (6 bases). From germline, CDR1 is KGHSH and CDR2 LQKENI. This CDR3 contains 15 residues. V lost 3 bases and J 4 bases, leaving 13 bases between the germline ends. This CDR3 reads CASSPGEARYNEQFF. The DNA of the CDR3 is TGTGCCAGCTCACCGGGGGAGGCGCGGTACAATGAGCAGTTCTTC.

The genes are TRBV3-1 (or the pseudogene TRBV3-2) and TRBJ1-1; D uncertain. The CDR3 spans 13 residues. Germline V gene lookup returns CDR1 LGHDT and CDR2 YNNKEL (reference sequence). V lost 8 bases and J 0 bases, leaving 10 bases between the germline ends. CDR3 DNA: TGTGCCAGCTCCCTAGGGTTGAACACTGAAGCTTTCTTT. Translating gives CASSLGLNTEAFF.

With regard to this clone: This sample includes further DNA sequences coding for the same CDR3. This chain uses TRBV28 with TRBJ1-1, with D maybe TRBD1 (6 bases). Trimming removed 5 bases at V and 4 bases at J, with 11 bases between. The germline gives CDR1 MDHEN, CDR2 SYDVKM. This CDR3 has 13 amino acids. The CDR3 reads CASSPFRGTEAFF. CDR3 bases: TGTGCCAGCAGTCCCTTCAGGGGCACTGAAGCTTTCTTT.

The CDR3: CAWSSGNIQYF. CDR3 sequence (DNA): TGTGCCTGGAGTTCTGGAAACATTCAGTACTTC. The chain joins TRBV30 to TRBJ2-4, with D unclear. This CDR3 contains 11 residues. Germline lookup yields CDR1 GTSNPN and CDR2 SVGIG (reference sequence). V lost 2 bases, J lost 6 bases, and 5 bases lay in between.

The genes are TRBV11-1 and TRBJ2-7; D call uncertain. This CDR3 contains 13 residues. Trimming took off 5 bases at V and 0 bases at J, with 8 bases between the two ends. Per the germline V gene, CDR1 is SGHAT and CDR2 is FQDESV (reference sequence). The CDR3 DNA reads TGTGCCAGCAGCCATCACGGCTCCTACGAGCAGTACTTC. This encodes CASSHHGSYEQYF.

The CDR3 is CASRSPAATSGASYNEQFF. In nucleotides, the CDR3 is TGTGCCAGCAGGTCCCCAGCCGCGACTAGCGGGGCCTCCTACAATGAGCAGTTCTTC. This chain links TRBV28 with TRBJ2-1; 11 nucleotides line up with TRBD2. Trimming at V came to 6 bases and at J to 0 bases, leaving 13 bases not matched to a gene. The CDR3 is made up of 19 amino acids. Germline V lookup: CDR1 MDHEN, CDR2 SYDVKM. The variable domain in full, completed from reference TRBV28 and TRBJ2-1, reads DVKVTQSSRYLVKRTGEKVFLECVQDMDHENMFWYRQDPGLGLRLIYFSYDVKMKEKGDIPEGYSVSREKKERFSLILESASTNQTSMYLCASRSPAATSGASYNEQFFGPGTRLTVL.

The chain has TRBV2 and TRBJ1-3; D unresolved. V was pared by 6 bases and J by 2 bases, with 8 bases between. CDR3 length: 13 residues. CDR1 is SNHLY and CDR2 is FYNNEI in the germline V gene. The CDR3 protein is CASRYGPGNTIYF. The CDR3 DNA reads as TGTGCCAGCAGGTATGGACCTGGAAACACCATATATTTT.

The chain combines TRBV30 with TRBJ1-6, with D perhaps matching TRBD1 (6 bases). In germline, CDR1 is GTSNPN, CDR2 SVGIG (reference sequence). Trimming shortened V by 0 bases and J by 7 bases, and 13 bases separated the two germline ends. CDR3 length: 15 residues. DNA for the CDR3: TGTGCCTGGAGTGTCTTCAGGGGAATCAATTCACCCCTCCACTTT. It encodes CAWSVFRGINSPLHF.